This T cell receptor beta chain was found in a study of shared clonotypes between healthy human individuals. Whole-study findings and limits: Owing to a small donor count, the genetic and exposure-history diversity represented was limited. Sampling involved blood alone; tissue repertoires likely differ.

This clone was detected once. Antigen specificity is unknown. The V gene's germline CDR1 is MGHRA and CDR2 YSYEKL. The ends were cut back, 1 base at V and 4 bases at J, with 13 bases in the middle. The CDR3 runs to 16 residues. Each PCR replicate run on unsorted PBMC took in roughly 0.3 ug DNA, around 30,000 T cell genomes. Produced via immunoSEQ multiplex PCR; TCRdb's table is partial and in-frame only. The table lists 450,000 to 500,000 clones, 70% to 80% of them singletons. Sequencing input: PBMCs. This TCR was recovered from a woman in her 40s in good health. Some clones in this sample may be carry-over from other donors' samples. The chain is built from TRBV4-1 and TRBJ1-4; D is unclear. The CDR3 sequence: CASSQGGVAINEKLFF. CDR3 nucleotides: TGCGCCAGCAGCCAAGGAGGCGTAGCTATTAATGAAAAACTGTTTTTT.